Sequencing of this T cell receptor beta chain was carried out in a study of cytomegalovirus exposure and HLA in healthy donors. The PCR was carried out with 60 Vbeta primers and 13 Jbeta primers. This table comes from immunoSEQ multiplex PCR, and its TCRdb copy is limited to in-frame clones, with some not included. Its table lists 100,000 to 150,000 clones. Unrecorded immune exposure was likely among donors, who were nominally healthy when sampled. Whole-study findings and limits: About 87% or about 30% of the time was how often most TCR beta V segments were productive, according to an earlier analysis. High specificity and sensitivity for cytomegalovirus status were reported for the classifier.

After removal of 2 bases from V and 5 bases from J, the junction contained 4 bases not matched to a gene. Germline lookup yields CDR1 SNHLY and CDR2 FYNNEI. CDR3 length: 15 amino acids. Concerning this clone itself: As yet, its antigen is unknown.

The rearrangement uses TRBV2 and TRBJ2-1; TRBD2 matches 9 bases. The TCR was taken from a woman in her 40s in good health and CMV-seropositive. Source material: PBMCs. The CDR3 is CASSESTSGNNEQFF. The DNA for the CDR3 is TGTGCCAGCAGTGAATCGACTAGCGGTAACAATGAGCAGTTCTTC.